Below are 30 T cell receptor beta chains sequenced from a single sample in a study of cytomegalovirus exposure and HLA in healthy donors. Only in-frame clones appear in the TCRdb table, and some are missing; sequencing was by immunoSEQ multiplex PCR. The sample includes tens of thousands of clones, 90% to 95% seen only once; the top ten take about 3.2%. Material: PBMCs. The origin of the receptors is a young man in good health and CMV-seronegative.

V gene TRBV7-3 combines with J gene TRBJ1-1, with D tentatively TRBD1 (5 bases). This CDR3 region has 13 residues. The V gene's germline CDR1 is SGHTA and CDR2 FQGTGA. V was pared by 3 bases and J by 3 bases, with 8 bases between. The CDR3, as DNA: TGTGCCAGCAGCTTGGGGGGTCACACTGAAGCTTTCTTT. It specifies CASSLGGHTEAFF.

CDR3 amino acids: CASSPDSVSYNEQFF. The CDR3 DNA reads as TGTGCCAGCAGCCCCGACTCGGTATCCTACAATGAGCAGTTCTTC. The rearrangement joins TRBV11-2 to TRBJ2-1; no clear D. The V end lost 5 bases, the J end lost 1 base, and 12 bases lay between the germline ends. Germline lookup yields CDR1 SGHAT and CDR2 FQNNGV. The CDR3 runs 15 residues.

The genes are TRBV9 and TRBJ2-5; 7 bases are a match to TRBD1. The CDR3 is made up of 14 amino acids. Germline V lookup: CDR1 SGDLS, CDR2 YYNGEE. V was pared by 3 bases and J by 2 bases, with 4 bases of the junction left unmatched. The chain's CDR3 is CASSDRQGQETQYF. The DNA for the CDR3 is TGTGCCAGCAGCGACCGACAGGGACAAGAGACCCAGTACTTC.

The rearrangement links TRBV27 to TRBJ2-7, with 7 bases matching TRBD2. The CDR3 is 14 amino acids. V lost 3 bases and J lost 4; bases outside the gene matches: 6. CDR1 and CDR2 from the germline V gene are MNHEY and SMNVEV (reference sequence). Here the CDR3 reads CASSFAGVHYEQYF. The CDR3 nucleotides are TGTGCCAGCAGTTTCGCGGGAGTACATTACGAGCAGTACTTC.

The chain combines TRBV9 with TRBJ1-2; TRBD1 might be the D (5 bases). Germline V gene lookup returns CDR1 SGDLS and CDR2 YYNGEE. This CDR3 is built from 12 residues. V was cut by 2 bases and J by 7 bases, with 9 bases left in between. The CDR3 region has the DNA TGTGCCAGCAGCGTTTCAGGGTTTGGCTACACCTTC. Its protein product is CASSVSGFGYTF.

This chain links TRBV4-2 with TRBJ1-1, with TRBD1 as a possible D gene (5 bases). CDR1 LGHNA and CDR2 YNFKEQ come from the germline V gene. The CDR3 sequence is 17 residues long. V was shortened by 0 bases and J by 2 bases, with 16 bases between the two germline ends. Written as DNA, the CDR3 is TGTGCCAGCAGCCAAGAAAGCCAGGCGGGGGGTAACACTGAAGCTTTCTTT. It codes for CASSQESQAGGNTEAFF.

In this sample, this clone turned up once. V usage is TRBV5-1 and J usage is TRBJ1-1; D is ambiguous. The V gene lost 3 bases and the J gene lost 1 base, with 25 bases spanning the gap. The germline V gene has CDR1 SGHRS and CDR2 YFSETQ. This CDR3 has 19 residues. The CDR3 nucleotides read TGCGCCAGCAGCTACTACACAACCGAGGGTTTTGGGTGGAACACTGAAGCTTTCTTT. It specifies CASSYYTTEGFGWNTEAFF.

This sequence joins TRBV5-5 and TRBJ2-3; 11 bases map to TRBD2. The CDR3 runs 20 residues. With V trimmed by 0 bases and J by 2 bases, 14 bases remained unmatched. Per the germline V gene, CDR1 is SGHKS and CDR2 is YYEKEE (reference sequence). The DNA for the CDR3 is TGTGCCAGCAGCTTGGAGGGGGGGGGACTAGCGGCCTCAAACACAGATACGCAGTATTTT. Residues: CASSLEGGGLAASNTDTQYF.

The J gene is TRBJ2-7, the V gene TRBV29-1, with D unclear. CDR1 is SQVTM, CDR2 ANQGSEA, per germline. The CDR3 runs to 15 residues. Trimming shortened V by 7 bases and J by 5 bases, and 24 bases separated the two germline ends. CDR3 loop: CSATASSLAPHEQYF. The CDR3 DNA follows: TGCAGCGCCACCGCGTCCTCGCTTGCCCCCCACGAGCAGTACTTC.

V gene TRBV9 combines with J gene TRBJ2-3, with D possibly TRBD2 on 5 matching bases. CDR1 is SGDLS, CDR2 YYNGEE, per germline. The V end was cut by 0 bases, the J end by 2 bases, with 7 bases between. The CDR3 loop spans 14 amino acids. The CDR3 nucleotides read TGTGCCAGCAGCGTAGTGGGAGTCACAGATACGCAGTATTTT. Its translation is CASSVVGVTDTQYF. The full variable domain, rest sourced from reference TRBV9 and TRBJ2-3, is DSGVTQTPKHLITATGQRVTLRCSPRSGDLSVYWYQQSLDQGLQFLIQYYNGEERAKGNILERFSAQQFPDLHSELNLSSLELGDSALYFCASSVVGVTDTQYFGPGTRLTVL.

This chain joins TRBV28 and TRBJ2-7; 10 bases align to TRBD1. The trim removed 2 bases at V and 5 bases at J, leaving 3 bases unmatched. Germline V CDR1 and CDR2: MDHEN, SYDVKM. The CDR3 is made up of 14 amino acids. In nucleotides, the CDR3 is TGTGCCAGCAGTTTACCCGGGACAGGGGACGAGCAGTACTTC. Translation: CASSLPGTGDEQYF.

The CDR3 loop is CASSPPGVAGMSTDTQYF. DNA for the CDR3: TGTGCCAGCTCACCACCGGGCGTCGCGGGAATGAGCACAGATACGCAGTATTTT. V gene TRBV18 combines with J gene TRBJ2-3; tentative D call: TRBD2 (6 bases). Trimming stripped 0 bases from V and 0 bases from J, with 16 bases between. This CDR3 contains 18 residues. Germline CDR1 is KGHSH and CDR2 is LQKENI.

The chain links TRBV2 to TRBJ2-7; 9 bases align to TRBD1. With V trimmed by 10 bases and J by 5 bases, 12 bases remained unmatched. This CDR3 comprises 14 residues. CDR1 is SNHLY, CDR2 FYNNEI, per germline. CDR3 amino acids: CATYCGDRVHEQYF. Written as DNA, the CDR3 is TGTGCCACCTACTGTGGGGACAGGGTCCACGAGCAGTACTTC.

The CDR3 DNA is TGTGCCAGCAGCCCTTTCCCGGGGGGGAAAGAAAAACTGTTTTTT. Translated, it gives CASSPFPGGKEKLFF. The rearrangement links TRBV7-9 to TRBJ1-4, with D perhaps matching TRBD1 (5 bases). The germline V and J ends were trimmed by 5 bases and 8 bases, with 18 bases remaining between them. CDR1 and CDR2 from the germline V gene are SEHNR and FQNEAQ (reference sequence). The CDR3 contains 15 residues.

The chain carries TRBV18 and TRBJ2-7; 11 bases map to TRBD2. Unmatched junction bases numbered 2, after V lost 4 bases and J lost 0 bases. CDR3 length equals 15 residues. Germline loops: CDR1 KGHSH, CDR2 LQKENI. CDR3 residues: CASSQTSGSSYEQYF. CDR3 nucleotide sequence: TGTGCCAGCTCACAAACTAGCGGGAGCTCCTACGAGCAGTACTTC.

The sample holds a few counts of this clone. The chain couples TRBV28 to TRBJ2-7, with 8 bases identical to TRBD2. The junction had 5 bases not matched to a gene; V was cut back by 4 bases and J by 0 bases. Germline-derived CDR1 and CDR2 are MDHEN and SYDVKM. This CDR3 comprises 15 residues. This CDR3 is CASSYPGTSSYEQYF. The CDR3 coding sequence is TGTGCCAGCAGTTACCCCGGGACTAGCTCCTACGAGCAGTACTTC.

This clone is a singleton in its sample. The rearrangement uses TRBV2 and TRBJ2-3; D not certain. Germline V gene lookup returns CDR1 SNHLY and CDR2 FYNNEI. Trimming cost V 0 bases and J 2 bases, with 12 bases left between them. This CDR3 has 16 residues. CDR3 region: CASSEAGEAFTDTQYF. CDR3 sequence (DNA): TGTGCCAGCAGTGAAGCCGGAGAGGCCTTCACAGATACGCAGTATTTT.

This clone was recorded once. Here the CDR3 reads CASSRAPQGVPGDQPQHF. The CDR3 DNA is TGTGCCAGCAGTCGCGCTCCACAGGGTGTCCCTGGGGATCAGCCCCAGCATTTT. The chain recombines TRBV28 with TRBJ1-5, with a weak D call TRBD1 (6 bases). This CDR3 contains 18 residues. V lost 5 bases to trimming and J lost 5 bases, with 25 bases between them. Germline CDR1 is MDHEN and CDR2 is SYDVKM. Full variable domain (remainder filled in from reference TRBV28 and TRBJ1-5): DVKVTQSSRYLVKRTGEKVFLECVQDMDHENMFWYRQDPGLGLRLIYFSYDVKMKEKGDIPEGYSVSREKKERFSLILESASTNQTSMYLCASSRAPQGVPGDQPQHFGDGTRLSIL.

V usage is TRBV6-5 and J usage is TRBJ2-2; tentative D call: TRBD2 (6 bases). CDR3 length: 15 amino acids. Germline V gene lookup returns CDR1 MNHEY and CDR2 SVGAGI. V lost 6 bases to trimming and J lost 7 bases, with 18 bases between them. In DNA form, the CDR3 reads TGTGCCAGCAGCCTGCGGAGGGGAGAAGACGGGGAGCTGTTTTTT. Protein: CASSLRRGEDGELFF.

The chain has TRBV28 and TRBJ2-3; TRBD1 agrees at 9 bases. V was clipped by 5 bases and J by 5 bases; unmatched bases: 5. There are 14 residues in the CDR3. In germline, CDR1 is MDHEN, CDR2 SYDVKM. The CDR3 sequence is CASSDTGGLDTQYF. DNA of the CDR3: TGTGCCAGCAGTGATACAGGGGGCTTAGATACGCAGTATTTT.

This rearrangement joins TRBV11-2 to TRBJ1-1; no clear D gene. Trimming cost V 2 bases and J 8 bases, with 12 bases left between them. The germline gives CDR1 SGHAT, CDR2 FQNNGV. This CDR3 region has 13 residues. The CDR3 DNA reads as TGTGCCAGCAGCTTATTGGTCTTTACAGAAGCTTTCTTT. This sequence encodes CASSLLVFTEAFF.

This clone was detected once. The chain recombines TRBV27 with TRBJ2-1; TRBD2 agrees at 12 bases. The CDR3 is 14 residues long. The ends lost 6 bases at V and 7 bases at J; junction bases unmatched: 4. In germline, CDR1 is MNHEY, CDR2 SMNVEV (reference sequence). CDR3 region: CASRLAGGKNEQFF. CDR3 DNA sequence: TGTGCCAGCAGACTAGCGGGAGGAAAGAATGAGCAGTTCTTC.

This chain uses TRBV28 with TRBJ1-3; D gene ambiguous. Per the germline V gene, CDR1 is MDHEN and CDR2 is SYDVKM. Trimming cost V 1 base and J 8 bases, with 12 bases left between them. The CDR3 has 14 residues. CDR3 sequence reads: CASSLSPSGDTIYF. In DNA form, the CDR3 reads TGTGCCAGCAGTTTATCCCCCTCCGGGGACACCATATATTTT.

The rearrangement uses TRBV6-4 and TRBJ2-1; maybe TRBD1 (5 bases). The CDR3 is made up of 16 amino acids. Germline assignment: CDR1 MRHNA and CDR2 SNTAGT. Trimming removed 5 bases from V and 1 base from J, with 15 bases in between. CDR3 nucleotides: TGTGCCAGCAGTTTTCAAGGGGTACCATCCTACAATGAGCAGTTCTTC. Amino acid sequence: CASSFQGVPSYNEQFF.

The chain recombines TRBV5-6 with TRBJ2-1; D not certain. Germline V gives CDR1 SGHDT, CDR2 YYEEEE. The CDR3 runs 14 residues. The V gene lost 0 bases and the J gene lost 4 bases, with 8 bases spanning the gap. DNA of the CDR3: TGTGCCAGCAGCTTGGCCACAGTATACAATGAGCAGTTCTTC. Amino acids: CASSLATVYNEQFF. Together with reference TRBV5-6 and TRBJ2-1, the CDR3 gives the full variable domain: DAGVTQSPTHLIKTRGQQVTLRCSPKSGHDTVSWYQQALGQGPQFIFQYYEEEERQRGNFPDRFSGHQFPNYSSELNVNALLLGDSALYLCASSLATVYNEQFFGPGTRLTVL.

V gene TRBV5-6 combines with J gene TRBJ1-5, with D perhaps matching TRBD1 (5 bases). The V end was cut by 2 bases, the J end by 0 bases, with 18 bases between. CDR3 length: 18 amino acids. The germline V gene encodes CDR1 SGHDT and CDR2 YYEEEE. The CDR3 loop is CASSLSGASFYSNQPQHF. As DNA, the CDR3 is TGTGCCAGCAGCTTATCTGGGGCAAGCTTTTATAGCAATCAGCCCCAGCATTTT.

The V gene is TRBV19, the J gene TRBJ2-1; 12 bases line up with TRBD2. The V and J ends lost 4 bases and 10 bases, in that order; junction bases with no gene match: 8. The CDR3 is made up of 15 amino acids. The germline gives CDR1 LNHDA, CDR2 SQIVND (reference sequence). DNA of the CDR3: TGTGCCAGTAGTACCCTACTAGCGGGAGGTGGGGAGCAGTTCTTC. This translates into CASSTLLAGGGEQFF.

Details on this clone: Other DNA sequences in this sample translate to the same CDR3. This chain uses TRBV6-1 with TRBJ2-7; D perhaps matches TRBD1 (6 bases). Between the trimmed V and J ends, which lost 6 bases and 0 bases, there was a span of 9 bases. The CDR3 consists of 13 residues. Germline V gives CDR1 MNHNS, CDR2 SASEGT. DNA of the CDR3: TGTGCCAGCAGCCGACAGGTCTCCTACGAGCAGTACTTC. It translates to CASSRQVSYEQYF.

The rearrangement uses TRBV28 and TRBJ2-7; the D gene is possibly TRBD2 (6 bases). The CDR3 length is 13 residues. Germline CDR1 MDHEN, CDR2 SYDVKM. V was clipped by 5 bases and J by 2 bases, with 10 bases between them. The chain's CDR3 is CASSLTRTYEQYF. The CDR3 nucleotides are TGTGCCAGCAGTCTGACTAGAACCTACGAGCAGTACTTC.

This chain connects TRBV6-5 to TRBJ1-1; TRBD1 matches at 7 bases. The junction had 7 bases not matched to a gene; V was cut back by 3 bases and J by 3 bases. Germline V gene lookup returns CDR1 MNHEY and CDR2 SVGAGI. The CDR3 consists of 15 residues. The chain's CDR3 is CASSYSNRGDTEAFF. The DNA of the CDR3 is TGTGCCAGCAGTTATTCTAACAGGGGCGACACTGAAGCTTTCTTT.